The table lists the clone carrying this T cell receptor beta chain with a count of one. In the original processing: Estimation of nucleated cell counts was performed using reference gene primer amplification. Here immunoSEQ multiplex PCR was the method, and the copy in TCRdb shows in-frame clones only, minus some. From that table come the V and J calls and clone size; the DNA was used to work out D and trimming. The data contain approximately 390,000 clones, more than 75% of them singletons. J gave up 3 bases and V 5 bases, and 9 bases lay outside the gene matches. The CDR3 is 16 amino acids. Germline CDR1 reads MNHEY; CDR2 reads SMNVEV (reference sequence). This sample stems from a study of blood T cell repertoires in COVID-19. Overall study: From the United States, Italy and Spain came samples of acute and convalescent COVID-19.

The rearrangement links TRBV27 to TRBJ2-1; 8 nucleotides agree with TRBD2. The sample taken for sequencing was peripheral blood. This receptor was obtained from a woman in her sixties with COVID-19, enrolled during active disease. The CDR3 DNA follows: TGTGCCAGCAGTCAAGGGACTAGGCTACGCTACAATGAGCAGTTCTTC. This codes for CASSQGTRLRYNEQFF.